This TCR beta chain derives from a study of T cell changes during pregnancy in multiple sclerosis. The CDR3 consists of 13 residues. CDR1 and CDR2 from the germline V gene are SGHAT and FQDESV (reference sequence). Trimming pared 3 bases from V and 2 bases from J, leaving 7 bases between. This table comes from immunoSEQ multiplex PCR, and its TCRdb copy is limited to in-frame clones, with some not included. The table includes approximately 66,000 clones, 85% to 95% detected once. This clone was recorded only once. The receptor's source is a female donor in good health, enrolled as a control in a pregnancy study. This rearrangement joins TRBV11-1 to TRBJ1-2; no clear D. This material consisted of peripheral blood, taken in the third trimester of pregnancy. CDR3 residues: CASSFPRNYGYTF. The CDR3 coding sequence is TGTGCCAGCAGCTTTCCGAGGAACTATGGCTACACCTTC.